This T cell receptor beta chain was sequenced during a study of blood T cells in healthy people across ages. Per-sample PBMC isolation yielded at least 6.5 million cells. PCR was performed a second time for about 7 to 12 cycles using a sample-barcoded 5' primer and a J-beta primer mix. Each TCR beta cDNA got a 12-nucleotide random molecular identifier. TCRdb ran MiXCR on the 5' RACE reads and lists one entry per CDR3 protein. Altogether 1.5 million to 2 million distinct CDR3 sequences are present, roughly 49% being singletons, with the ten largest covering 2.1%. Study results and limitations: Naive and antigen-experienced cells could not be conclusively compared, given unsorted PBMCs.

This clonotype has only a few counts. Antigen specificity is unknown. Compared with germline, one end of the junction differs, possibly owing to a read error. Germline V gene lookup returns CDR1 SSHAT and CDR2 FNYEAQ (reference sequence). The CDR3 has 14 amino acids. This chain uses TRBV7-7 with TRBJ2-5; D may be TRBD1 (6 bases). This TCR derives from a woman in her thirties or forties in good health. Sequencing input: blood. The CDR3 protein is CASSLDRGAKTQYF. In DNA, the CDR3 is TGTGCTAGCAGCTTGGACAGAGGGGCGAAGACCCAGTACTTC.